A selection of T cell receptor beta chains follows, all from one sample in a study of cytomegalovirus exposure and HLA in healthy donors. Data came from immunoSEQ multiplex PCR; TCRdb stores just in-frame clones and leaves some out. This sample yields roughly 100,000 clones, of which roughly 13% are seen a single time; more than 15% belongs to the top ten. The sample comprised PBMCs. Every receptor here comes from a man aged 40-49 years in good health and CMV-seropositive. The CDR3 runs from the conserved cysteine through the conserved F or W. D genes are given only for firm matches. Where a row states a size, it is once, few, many or the class of an expanded clone; other rows omit it.

V gene	J gene	clone size	D gene	CDR3 DNA	CDR3 protein
TRBV7-2	TRBJ2-2	-	TRBD2	TGTGCCAGCAGCTTCTCCGGGACTAGCGTTCCCGGGGAGCTGTTTTTT	CASSFSGTSVPGELFF
TRBV9	TRBJ1-1	-	TRBD1	TGTGCCAGCAGCGTAGTTGGGACAGGGAACACTGAAGCTTTCTTT	CASSVVGTGNTEAFF
TRBV5-6	TRBJ1-2	few	TRBD1	TGTGCCAGCAGCTCCGGGACAGGGGGCCGATTCTATGGCTACACCTTC	CASSSGTGGRFYGYTF
TRBV30	TRBJ1-5	few	TRBD1	TGTGCCTGGAGTTACAGGGGGAGCAATCAGCCCCAGCATTTT	CAWSYRGSNQPQHF
TRBV7-3	TRBJ2-5	few	TRBD2	TGTGCCAGCAGCTTAAATGGGCTAGCGGGAGAGACCCAGTACTTC	CASSLNGLAGETQYF
TRBV30	TRBJ2-7	few	-	TGTGCCTGGCATCCAAGTGGTCGGGAAATCTCCTACGAGCAGTACTTC	CAWHPSGREISYEQYF
TRBV7-3	TRBJ2-1	-	TRBD2	TGTGCCAGCAGCCCCCCCGGGACTAGCTTCAATGAGCAGTTCTTC	CASSPPGTSFNEQFF
TRBV27	TRBJ2-1	-	TRBD2	TGTGCCAGCAGTAGTAGCGGGACCAACTACAATGAGCAGTTCTTC	CASSSSGTNYNEQFF
TRBV5-8	TRBJ2-2	few	TRBD2	TGTGCCAGCAGCTTGTGGAGCGGGAGGACGAACACCGGGGAGCTGTTTTTT	CASSLWSGRTNTGELFF
TRBV7-9	TRBJ2-1	few	-	TGTGCCAGCAGCTTAGCTGGGAGCTCCTACAATGAGCAGTTCTTC	CASSLAGSSYNEQFF
TRBV18	TRBJ2-7	few	TRBD2	TGTGCCAGCTCACCGTCTAGCGGGGGTTCCTACGAGCAGTACTTC	CASSPSSGGSYEQYF
TRBV11-2	TRBJ2-2	-	TRBD1	TGTGCCAGCAGCTTAGCACCGGGACAGGGTCCCAGCGGGGAGCTGTTTTTT	CASSLAPGQGPSGELFF
TRBV6-5	TRBJ1-1	-	TRBD1	TGTGCCACCTCAGGGGGGACGATTAACACTGAAGCTTTCTTT	CATSGGTINTEAFF
TRBV18	TRBJ2-2	few	-	TGTGCCAGCTCACCGATACAGGATCCCGGGGAGCTGTTTTTT	CASSPIQDPGELFF
TRBV6-5	TRBJ1-1	-	-	TGTGCCAGCAGTTACAACAGACAGGCGAACACTGAAGCTTTCTTT	CASSYNRQANTEAFF
TRBV30	TRBJ2-5	-	-	TGTGCCTGGAGTGTATTGCGTGGCAGGGCCCAAGAGACCCAGTACTTC	CAWSVLRGRAQETQYF
TRBV28	TRBJ2-7	-	TRBD1	TGTGCCAGCAGGCCCCGGGACAGGGTTGTCCACGAGCAGTACTTC	CASRPRDRVVHEQYF
TRBV9	TRBJ2-7	-	-	TGTGCCAGCAGCGTAGAGCACAGCACCTACGAGCAGTACTTC	CASSVEHSTYEQYF
TRBV7-9	TRBJ1-5	few	-	TGTGCCAGCAGCTTAGGCAGTGGCAATCAGCCCCAGCATTTT	CASSLGSGNQPQHF
TRBV9	TRBJ2-3	-	TRBD1	TGTGCCAGCAGCGTAGGGGACAGGGGGCTCGCAGATACGCAGTATTTT	CASSVGDRGLADTQYF
TRBV5-4	TRBJ1-5	-	-	TGTGCCAGCAGCTTGTTTGGGGCAAGTCAGCCCCAGCATTTT	CASSLFGASQPQHF
TRBV5-1	TRBJ1-1	few	TRBD1	TGCGCCAGCAGCCGGACAGGGGACACTGAAGCTTTCTTT	CASSRTGDTEAFF
TRBV7-9	TRBJ2-5	-	TRBD1	TGTGCCAGCAGCTTGACAGGGGGCCAAGAGACCCAGTACTTC	CASSLTGGQETQYF
TRBV6-5	TRBJ1-3	-	-	TGTGCCAGCAGTTACTCGGGGGGGGTTGGAAACACCATATATTTT	CASSYSGGVGNTIYF
TRBV7-6	TRBJ2-2	few	TRBD2	TGTGCCAGCAGCTTTAAACCGGGACTAGCGGGGTTCGAAGGGGACGGGGAGCTGTTTTTT	CASSFKPGLAGFEGDGELFF
TRBV2	TRBJ2-1	few	TRBD2	TGTGCCAGCCGCGGGGAGGGCAATGAGCAGTTCTTC	CASRGEGNEQFF
TRBV23-1	TRBJ2-2	few	TRBD1	TGCGCCAGCAGTAGGACAGGGATGAGGGTTGGGACCGGGGAGCTGTTTTTT	CASSRTGMRVGTGELFF
TRBV5-5	TRBJ1-2	-	-	TGTGCCAGCAGCTTGGGATCCTGGACTTTTGACAATGGCTACACCTTC	CASSLGSWTFDNGYTF
TRBV19	TRBJ2-7	few	TRBD1	TGTGCCAGTAGAGTGAGGGGACAGGGGATCTACGAGCAGTACTTC	CASRVRGQGIYEQYF
TRBV30	TRBJ2-7	-	TRBD1	TGTGCCTGGACCCCATGGGGACAGGGGGCAGTCCACGAGCAGTACTTC	CAWTPWGQGAVHEQYF
TRBV6-5	TRBJ2-2	few	-	TGTGCCAGCAGAAATCCGGGACTCATCACCGGGGAGCTGTTTTTT	CASRNPGLITGELFF
TRBV5-4	TRBJ2-6	-	TRBD1	TGTGCCAGCAGCTGGGGACAGGGTGCAGCTGGGGCCAACGTCCTGACTTTC	CASSWGQGAAGANVLTF
TRBV2	TRBJ2-7	-	TRBD2	TGTGCCAGCAGAGAGACTAGCGGGAGGGCCCGCTACGAGCAGTACTTC	CASRETSGRARYEQYF
TRBV5-8	TRBJ2-5	-	TRBD2	TGTGCCAGCAGCTTTCGACTAGCAGAGACCCAGTACTTC	CASSFRLAETQYF
TRBV6-1	TRBJ1-1	-	-	TGTGCCAGCAGTGGGGCCCAGGGCTCTGAAGCTTTCTTT	CASSGAQGSEAFF
TRBV4-1	TRBJ2-7	few	TRBD1	TGCGCCAGCACCGGGACAGGCTACGAGCAGTACTTC	CASTGTGYEQYF
TRBV28	TRBJ1-4	-	-	TGTGCCAGCAGTCCCCTTGGGAGAGCAACTAATGAAAAACTGTTTTTT	CASSPLGRATNEKLFF
TRBV6-6	TRBJ2-7	-	-	TGTGCCAGCAGTTACTCCGACAGCAACTCCTACGAGCAGTACTTC	CASSYSDSNSYEQYF
TRBV19	TRBJ1-1	-	-	TGTGCCAGTACCTTAACGGGAAACACTGAAGCTTTCTTT	CASTLTGNTEAFF
TRBV28	TRBJ1-4	few	-	TGTGCCAGCAGGCAATGGCGCGGGGGTAATGAAAAACTGTTTTTT	CASRQWRGGNEKLFF
TRBV2	TRBJ1-5	-	TRBD1	TGTGCCAGCAGTGATATGGAGGGGGCACGGCAGCCCCAGCATTTT	CASSDMEGARQPQHF
TRBV19	TRBJ1-1	-	-	TGTGCCAGTAGAGCAGGGGTTACCGAAGCTTTCTTT	CASRAGVTEAFF
TRBV5-1	TRBJ2-3	-	TRBD2	TGCGCCAGCAGCCCCCCTGGCGGGAGTACAGATGCGCAGTATTTT	CASSPPGGSTDAQYF
TRBV30	TRBJ1-5	few	-	TGTGCCTGGAGCGACGACAGAGGAGGGTTTCAGCCCCAGCATTTT	CAWSDDRGGFQPQHF
TRBV29-1	TRBJ1-1	-	-	TGCAGCGCCGACAACACAGGGTATGAAGCTTTCTTT	CSADNTGYEAFF
TRBV19	TRBJ2-7	-	-	TGTGCCAGTAGTCGGGGGTCTAGCGACCGCTACGAGCAGTACTTC	CASSRGSSDRYEQYF
TRBV5-4	TRBJ2-7	-	-	TGTGCCAGCAGCAGCAGAGGTAGCCCGCCCTACGAGCAGTACTTC	CASSSRGSPPYEQYF